A selection of T cell receptor beta chains follows, all from one sample in a study of graft-versus-host responses after intestinal transplantation. Sequenced by immunoSEQ multiplex PCR; TCRdb stores in-frame clones only, minus some. The sample consists of about 63,000 clones, 89% of them appearing once. This material consisted of ileum tissue, taken 350 to 400 days after transplant. Source of these receptors: a human patient who received an intestinal transplant, so some T cells may come from the graft donor. Both conserved end residues are part of each CDR3. Fields, in order: V gene, CDR3 length, CDR3 protein.

TRBV9	16	CASSVGSGSLPYEQYF
TRBV7-3	12	CASSLGQGTQYF
TRBV11-2	18	CASGSDTRGSGYTGELFF
TRBV7-9	13	CASSRDFYNEQFF
TRBV6-6	15	CASSLRDFSYNEQFF
TRBV11-1	14	CASSLYGLQGELFF
TRBV5-3	13	CARRSRSPGEQYF
TRBV12-5	15	CASGLIGGLNNEQFF
TRBV4-1	14	CASSQKTVSYEQYF
TRBV21-1	15	CASSKAQGSGNTIYF
TRBV4-1	16	CASSQASSSGANVLTF
TRBV5-4	14	CASSPVGGTYEQYF